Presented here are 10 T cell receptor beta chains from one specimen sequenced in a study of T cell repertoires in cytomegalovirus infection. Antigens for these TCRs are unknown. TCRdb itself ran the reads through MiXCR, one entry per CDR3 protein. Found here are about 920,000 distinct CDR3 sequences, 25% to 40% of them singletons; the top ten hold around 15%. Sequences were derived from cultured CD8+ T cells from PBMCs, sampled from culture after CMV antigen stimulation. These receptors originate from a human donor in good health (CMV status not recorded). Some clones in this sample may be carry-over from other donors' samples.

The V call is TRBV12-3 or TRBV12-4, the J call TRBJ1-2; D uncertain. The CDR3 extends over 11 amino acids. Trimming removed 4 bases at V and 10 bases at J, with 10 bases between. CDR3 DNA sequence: TGTGCCAGCAGTTCTGCCCGGGACTACACCTTC. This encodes CASSSARDYTF.

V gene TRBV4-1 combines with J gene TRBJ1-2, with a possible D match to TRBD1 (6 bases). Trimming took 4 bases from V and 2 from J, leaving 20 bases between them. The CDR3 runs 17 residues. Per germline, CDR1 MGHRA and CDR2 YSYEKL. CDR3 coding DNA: TGCGCCAGCAGCCCCGTATCATTCAGGGGCAGCAACTATGGCTACACCTTC. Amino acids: CASSPVSFRGSNYGYTF.

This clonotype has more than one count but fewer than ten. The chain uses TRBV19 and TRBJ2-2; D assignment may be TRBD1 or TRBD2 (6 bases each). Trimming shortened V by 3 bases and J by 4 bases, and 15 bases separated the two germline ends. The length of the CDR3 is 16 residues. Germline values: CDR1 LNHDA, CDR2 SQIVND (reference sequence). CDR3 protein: CASSMGLLGGTGELFF. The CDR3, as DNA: TGTGCCAGTAGTATGGGACTTCTAGGGGGCACCGGGGAGCTGTTTTTT.

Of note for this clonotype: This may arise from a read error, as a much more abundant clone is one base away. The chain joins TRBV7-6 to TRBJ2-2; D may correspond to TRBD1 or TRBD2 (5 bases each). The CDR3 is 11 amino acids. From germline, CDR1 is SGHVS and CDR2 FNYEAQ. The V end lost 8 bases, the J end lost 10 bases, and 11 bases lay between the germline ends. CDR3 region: CASEGNEELFF. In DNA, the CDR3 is TGTGCCAGCGAGGGGAACGAGGAGCTGTTTTTT.

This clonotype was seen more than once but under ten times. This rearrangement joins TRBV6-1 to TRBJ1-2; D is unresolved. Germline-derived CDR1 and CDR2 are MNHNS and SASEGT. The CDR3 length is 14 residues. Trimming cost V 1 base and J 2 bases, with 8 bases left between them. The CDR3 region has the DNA TGTGCCAGCAGTGAAGGATTGGTGAACTATGGCTACACCTTC. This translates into CASSEGLVNYGYTF.

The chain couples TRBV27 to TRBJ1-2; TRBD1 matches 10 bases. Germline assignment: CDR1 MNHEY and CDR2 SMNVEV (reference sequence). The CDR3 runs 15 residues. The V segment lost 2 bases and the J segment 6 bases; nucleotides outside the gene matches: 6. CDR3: CASSLIGTGENGYTF. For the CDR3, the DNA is TGTGCCAGCAGTTTAATCGGGACAGGGGAAAATGGCTACACCTTC.

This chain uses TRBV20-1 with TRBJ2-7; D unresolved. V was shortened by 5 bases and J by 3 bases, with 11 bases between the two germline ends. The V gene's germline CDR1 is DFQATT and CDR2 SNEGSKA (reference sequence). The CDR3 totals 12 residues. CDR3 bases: TGCAGTGCTCGCCCTTTTCACTACGAGCAGTACGTC. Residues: CSARPFHYEQYV.

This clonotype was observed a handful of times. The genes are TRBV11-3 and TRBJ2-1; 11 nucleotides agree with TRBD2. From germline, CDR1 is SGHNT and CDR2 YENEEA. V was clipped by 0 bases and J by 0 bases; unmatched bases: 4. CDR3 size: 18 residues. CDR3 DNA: TGTGCCAGCAGCTTAGAACCGACTAGCGGGGTCTCCTACAATGAGCAGTTCTTC. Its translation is CASSLEPTSGVSYNEQFF. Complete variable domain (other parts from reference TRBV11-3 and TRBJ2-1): EAGVVQSPRYKIIEKKQPVAFWCNPISGHNTLYWYLQNLGQGPELLIRYENEEAVDDSQLPKDRFSAERLKGVDSTLKIQPAELGDSAVYLCASSLEPTSGVSYNEQFFGPGTRLTVL.

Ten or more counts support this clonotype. CDR3 coding DNA: TGTGCCAGCAGCCCTCTCGGCCGCGAAGAGACCCAGTACTTC. Amino acids: CASSPLGREETQYF. The rearrangement joins TRBV12-3 or TRBV12-4 to TRBJ2-5; no definite D call. V shed 6 bases and J shed 3 bases, with 14 bases lying between them. The CDR3 contains 14 residues.

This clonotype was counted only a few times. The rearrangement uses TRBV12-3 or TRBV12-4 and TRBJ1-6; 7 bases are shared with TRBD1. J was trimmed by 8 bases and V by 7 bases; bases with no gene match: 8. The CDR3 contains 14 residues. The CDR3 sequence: CASTLGTDDSPLHF. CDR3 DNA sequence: TGTGCCAGCACCCTAGGGACAGACGATTCACCCCTCCACTTT.